Here is one T cell receptor (beta chain) with its context. Its antigen is currently unknown. The PCR contained 60 Vbeta and 13 Jbeta primers. The table came from immunoSEQ multiplex PCR; TCRdb's copy has only in-frame clones and leaves some out. Among about 140,000 clones listed, about 79% were seen once. This specimen belongs to a study of cytomegalovirus exposure and HLA in healthy donors. Looking at the study overall: An early data release held 70 million to 90 million unique TCRs from HLA-typed donors. There were approximately 400 genotyped donors. Of these, about 81% fell in the genetic ancestry cluster associated with self-reported Caucasian donors. The study, taken as a whole, reports: HLA restriction was apparent for most CMV-associated TCR beta chains in a later analysis. HLA-A and HLA-B allele assignments for most subjects were reportedly predicted accurately using TCR beta sequences.

The sequencing sample was made of PBMCs. This receptor was taken from a male donor in good health and CMV-seronegative.

The CDR3 DNA sequence: TGTGCCAGCAGTGAATCCACAGGGTTAAATCAGCCCCAGCATTTT. Amino acid sequence: CASSESTGLNQPQHF. The chain joins TRBV25-1 to TRBJ1-5; D may be TRBD1 (6 bases). Germline lookup yields CDR1 MGHDK and CDR2 SYGVNS. This CDR3 comprises 15 residues. Between the trimmed V and J ends, which lost 1 base and 4 bases, there was a span of 11 bases.